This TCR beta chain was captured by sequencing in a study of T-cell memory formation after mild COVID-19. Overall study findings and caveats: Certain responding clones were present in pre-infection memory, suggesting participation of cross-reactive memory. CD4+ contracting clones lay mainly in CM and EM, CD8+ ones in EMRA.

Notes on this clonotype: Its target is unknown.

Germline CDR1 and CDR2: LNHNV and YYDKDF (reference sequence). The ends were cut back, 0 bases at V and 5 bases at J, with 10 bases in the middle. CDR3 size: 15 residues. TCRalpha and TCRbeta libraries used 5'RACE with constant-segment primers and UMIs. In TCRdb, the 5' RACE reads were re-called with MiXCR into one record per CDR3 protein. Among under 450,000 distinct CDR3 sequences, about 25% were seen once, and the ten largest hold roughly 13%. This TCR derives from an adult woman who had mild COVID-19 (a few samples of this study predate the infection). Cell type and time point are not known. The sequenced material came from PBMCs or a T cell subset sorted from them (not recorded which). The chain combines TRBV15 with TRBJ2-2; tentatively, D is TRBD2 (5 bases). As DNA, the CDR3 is TGTGCCACCAGCAGAGAGCCTCCGGGGACCGGGGAGCTGTTTTTT. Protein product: CATSREPPGTGELFF.